This entry lists 21 T cell receptor beta chains sequenced from one sample in a study of blood T cell repertoires in COVID-19. Here immunoSEQ multiplex PCR was the method, and the copy in TCRdb shows in-frame clones only, minus some. This table holds roughly 100,000 clones, 65% to 90% found once. The sequenced sample was peripheral blood. The receptor set was obtained from a man older than 75 with acute or convalescent COVID-19.

This clone was found a few times. The V and J genes are TRBV9 and TRBJ2-3, with a tentative D call TRBD2 (5 bases). V dropped 4 bases and J dropped 0 bases, with 12 bases sitting between them. CDR3 size: 15 residues. The germline V gene encodes CDR1 SGDLS and CDR2 YYNGEE. CDR3 protein: CASSRDPGSTDTQYF. The CDR3 region has the DNA TGTGCCAGCAGCCGGGATCCGGGGAGCACAGATACGCAGTATTTT.

This clone was recorded once. The gene calls are TRBV6-6 and TRBJ2-7; 13 bases line up with TRBD2. The J segment lost 3 bases and the V segment lost 5 bases, leaving 7 bases of the junction unmatched. Germline V gene lookup returns CDR1 MNHNY and CDR2 SVGAGI (reference sequence). This CDR3 comprises 16 residues. The CDR3 DNA sequence: TGTGCCAGCAGTCCCGGGACTAGCGGGGCTTTCTACGAGCAGTACTTC. This codes for CASSPGTSGAFYEQYF.

This clone was seen ten or more times. The chain couples TRBV4-2 to TRBJ1-2; D gene ambiguous. Germline loops: CDR1 LGHNA, CDR2 YNFKEQ. Deletions cut 0 bases from V and 0 bases from J, with 8 bases between. The CDR3 sequence is 15 residues long. The CDR3 is CASSQETVANYGYTF. The CDR3 DNA sequence: TGTGCCAGCAGCCAAGAAACAGTAGCTAACTATGGCTACACCTTC.

This rearrangement joins TRBV19 to TRBJ1-1; 7 nucleotides agree with TRBD1. Germline V CDR1 and CDR2: LNHDA, SQIVND (reference sequence). The CDR3 is made up of 14 amino acids. With 8 bases clipped from V and 0 bases from J, the junction kept 6 bases outside the gene matches. The CDR3 bases are TGTGCCAGTCGTGGACAGGAGGTGAACACTGAAGCTTTCTTT. Its translation: CASRGQEVNTEAFF.

This chain connects TRBV2 to TRBJ1-5, with a tentative D call TRBD1 (5 bases). Trimming left V 4 bases short and J 0 bases short, with 10 bases between. The CDR3 has 15 residues. Per germline, CDR1 SNHLY and CDR2 FYNNEI. CDR3 in amino acids: CASSGQGLSNQPQHF. CDR3 sequence (DNA): TGTGCCAGCAGTGGTCAGGGTCTTAGCAATCAGCCCCAGCATTTT.

This clone was observed once. The gene calls are TRBV24-1 and TRBJ2-3; 7 bases line up with TRBD2. Germline V gene lookup returns CDR1 KGHDR and CDR2 SFDVKD. Trimming at V came to 10 bases and at J to 3 bases, leaving 9 bases not matched to a gene. The CDR3 is 14 residues long. This CDR3 is CATKGGSETDTQYF. CDR3 nucleotide sequence: TGTGCCACAAAGGGCGGGAGCGAAACAGATACGCAGTATTTT.

CDR3 protein: CASSRMGQGFGGYTF. CDR3 nucleotides: TGCGCCAGCAGTCGGATGGGACAGGGATTTGGCGGCTACACCTTC. V usage is TRBV4-3 and J usage is TRBJ1-2; 9 bases agree with TRBD1. Germline trimming cut 6 bases from V and 8 bases from J; bases unmatched to any gene: 13. Germline-derived CDR1 and CDR2 are LGHNA and YSLEER. The CDR3 length is 15 residues.

This chain uses TRBV18 with TRBJ2-2; tentative D call: TRBD2 (5 bases). Germline lookup yields CDR1 KGHSH and CDR2 LQKENI. V was shortened by 2 bases and J by 0 bases, with 13 bases between the two germline ends. CDR3 length: 17 residues. Here the CDR3 reads CASSPMLSGSNTGELFF. Here the CDR3 DNA reads TGTGCCAGCTCACCAATGTTGTCGGGGTCGAACACCGGGGAGCTGTTTTTT.

In DNA form, the CDR3 reads TGTGCCATCATGGTCCAGGGGAACCCAGATACGCAGTATTTT. This sequence encodes CAIMVQGNPDTQYF. The rearrangement joins TRBV10-3 to TRBJ2-3; D perhaps matches TRBD1 (6 bases). Germline CDR1 reads ENHRY; CDR2 reads SYGVKD. Trimming shortened V by 7 bases and J by 4 bases, and 15 bases separated the two germline ends. The CDR3 loop spans 14 amino acids.

The chain recombines TRBV19 with TRBJ1-2; D is undetermined. The CDR3 length is 18 residues. Trimming stripped 5 bases from V and 2 bases from J, with 24 bases between. CDR1 and CDR2 from the germline V gene are LNHDA and SQIVND (reference sequence). CDR3 nucleotide sequence: TGTGCCAGTAGTCTACTTAGCGACCTCACTTCCAAAAACTATGGCTACACCTTC. It is translated as CASSLLSDLTSKNYGYTF.

This chain's CDR3 is CASSRQGLLPYEQYF. The DNA of the CDR3 is TGTGCCAGCAGCCGTCAGGGACTGCTTCCCTACGAGCAGTACTTC. The V gene is TRBV4-2, the J gene TRBJ2-7, with D possibly being TRBD2 (6 bases). Germline CDR1 reads LGHNA; CDR2 reads YNFKEQ. This CDR3 is 15 amino acids long. Trimming shortened V by 4 bases and J by 2 bases, and 15 bases separated the two germline ends.

The chain couples TRBV27 to TRBJ2-1; D not certain. Germline V gene sequence: CDR1 MNHEY, CDR2 SMNVEV (reference sequence). CDR3 length: 11 amino acids. V was cut by 8 bases and J by 6 bases, with 8 bases left in between. CDR3 sequence reads: CASHYSNEQFF. The CDR3 DNA sequence: TGTGCCAGCCACTACTCCAATGAGCAGTTCTTC.

The rearrangement uses TRBV28 and TRBJ2-7; D is ambiguous. Germline V lookup: CDR1 MDHEN, CDR2 SYDVKM. There are 14 residues in the CDR3. Trimming took off 4 bases at V and 2 bases at J, with 12 bases between the two ends. DNA of the CDR3: TGTGCCAGCAGTTGGAGATTCCACCCCTACGAGCAGTACTTC. This sequence encodes CASSWRFHPYEQYF. The full variable domain, rest sourced from reference TRBV28 and TRBJ2-7, is DVKVTQSSRYLVKRTGEKVFLECVQDMDHENMFWYRQDPGLGLRLIYFSYDVKMKEKGDIPEGYSVSREKKERFSLILESASTNQTSMYLCASSWRFHPYEQYFGPGTRLTVT.

The sample holds one count of this clone. V is TRBV18 and J is TRBJ1-1; no definite D call. V was trimmed by 2 bases and J by 3 bases, leaving 7 bases between them. CDR3 size: 13 residues. Per the germline V gene, CDR1 is KGHSH and CDR2 is LQKENI. The CDR3 DNA reads as TGTGCCAGCTCACCAGTTCAGGACACTGAAGCTTTCTTT. Translating gives CASSPVQDTEAFF.

V is TRBV14 and J is TRBJ1-4, with 7 bases lining up with TRBD1. In germline, CDR1 is SGHDN, CDR2 FVKESK. With 5 bases clipped from V and 2 bases from J, the junction kept 2 bases outside the gene matches. This CDR3 contains 14 residues. CDR3 residues: CASSNRGTNEKLFF. CDR3 nucleotide sequence: TGTGCCAGCAGCAACAGGGGTACTAATGAAAAACTGTTTTTT.

The chain is built from TRBV6-5 and TRBJ1-4; D gene unclear. The CDR3 spans 14 residues. V lost 4 bases and J lost 5, with 11 bases in between. Per the germline V gene, CDR1 is MNHEY and CDR2 is SVGAGI. The CDR3 sequence: CASSWRASNEKLFF. CDR3 DNA: TGTGCCAGCAGTTGGAGGGCGAGCAATGAAAAACTGTTTTTT.

The V and J genes are TRBV4-1 and TRBJ1-6, with D possibly being TRBD1 (5 bases). Between the trimmed V and J ends, which lost 5 bases and 5 bases, there was a span of 16 bases. Germline V lookup: CDR1 MGHRA, CDR2 YSYEKL. The CDR3 covers 16 residues. The CDR3 DNA sequence: TGCGCCAGCAGCGATCCCGCCCGGGGGAATAATTCACCCCTCCACTTT. Translation gives CASSDPARGNNSPLHF.

This chain connects TRBV19 to TRBJ1-1; no firm D call. The CDR3 is made up of 17 amino acids. The germline V gene has CDR1 LNHDA and CDR2 SQIVND (reference sequence). Trimming removed 5 bases from V and 5 bases from J, with 24 bases in between. The CDR3 DNA reads as TGTGCCAGTAGTTCCCCGGCCGGGATTTTCAAAGTTACTGAAGCTTTCTTT. Translated, it gives CASSSPAGIFKVTEAFF.

This clone was seen a handful of times. CDR3 DNA sequence: TGTGCCAGCAGTTTCAACACGTACGGGACAGGGGATGGCTACACCTTC. This translates into CASSFNTYGTGDGYTF. The gene calls are TRBV27 and TRBJ1-2, with 10 bases that match TRBD1. Germline CDR1 MNHEY, CDR2 SMNVEV (reference sequence). The CDR3 covers 16 residues. The trim removed 3 bases at V and 6 bases at J, leaving 10 bases unmatched.

This chain uses TRBV29-1 with TRBJ1-4; TRBD1 matches at 7 bases. The CDR3 consists of 13 residues. Germline CDR1 reads SQVTM; CDR2 reads ANQGSEA. J lost 5 bases, V lost 7 bases, and 7 bases had no gene match. CDR3 sequence: CSAGQDSNEKLFF. The CDR3 DNA is TGCAGCGCCGGACAGGACTCGAATGAAAAACTGTTTTTT.

The chain employs TRBV28 and TRBJ1-6; D is possibly TRBD1 (5 bases). Trimming stripped 8 bases from V and 14 bases from J, with 19 bases between. This CDR3 is built from 13 residues. Germline V gene lookup returns CDR1 MDHEN and CDR2 SYDVKM. The CDR3 spells CASGASTLQALHF. The CDR3 nucleotides read TGTGCCAGCGGGGCCAGTACCCTTCAGGCCCTCCACTTT.